These T cell receptor beta chains were read from a single sample in a study of CD8+CD57+ T cells in acquired aplastic anemia. TCRdb re-analysed the reads in MiXCR, keeping a single row per CDR3 protein. The repertoire holds about 180,000 distinct CDR3 sequences, with under 55% as singletons. The specimen was sorted CD4+, CD8+, or CD8+CD57+ T cells (not recorded which) from PBMCs. The receptor source for this set is a human donor with aplastic anemia. The conserved cysteine and the conserved F or W are not part of the CDR3 here. A row's size may be missing; if present it is once, few, many or a size class.

size: once; J: TRBJ2-7; length: 10; V: TRBV4-3; CDR3: ASSLLFYEQY
size: few; J: TRBJ1-3; length: 13; V: TRBV10-3; CDR3: AISESAGSGNTIY
size: once; J: TRBJ1-2; length: 10; V: TRBV19; CDR3: ASRAGSYGYT
size: many; J: TRBJ1-6; length: 12; V: TRBV5-4; CDR3: ASSAGQDGSPLH
size: .; J: TRBJ1-5; length: 12; V: TRBV20-1; CDR3: SALTAGGNQPQH
size: many; J: TRBJ1-2; length: 11; V: TRBV3-1; CDR3: ASSQAGSYGYT
size: .; J: TRBJ1-4; length: 12; V: TRBV18; CDR3: ASSHRDRVEKLF
size: .; J: TRBJ1-1; length: 10; V: TRBV19; CDR3: ASSNRNTEAF
size: many; J: TRBJ2-7; length: 12; V: TRBV10-3; CDR3: AITRAPRGYEQY
size: .; J: TRBJ2-1; length: 15; V: TRBV2; CDR3: ASSAGVVAGAYNEQF
size: many; J: TRBJ2-5; length: 11; V: TRBV7-6; CDR3: ASMGGGQETQY
size: .; J: TRBJ2-1; length: 16; V: TRBV7-8; CDR3: ASSASTSGGRVWNEQF
size: .; J: TRBJ2-1; length: 14; V: TRBV9; CDR3: ASSPRGSGSAHEQF
size: .; J: TRBJ2-5; length: 15; V: TRBV5-8; CDR3: ASINPTTGVSGETQY
size: many; J: TRBJ1-5; length: 13; V: TRBV19; CDR3: ASSINRQGHQPQH
size: .; J: TRBJ2-1; length: 11; V: TRBV20-1; CDR3: SASNPGTNEQF
size: many; J: TRBJ1-5; length: 14; V: TRBV24-1; CDR3: ATSGPTGASNQPQH
size: .; J: TRBJ2-7; length: 10; V: TRBV10-3; CDR3: AISDSSYEQY
size: many; J: TRBJ2-3; length: 14; V: TRBV9; CDR3: ASSPLAGANTDTQY
size: .; J: TRBJ2-7; length: 15; V: TRBV10-2; CDR3: ASLGPGLAGGLGEQY
size: .; J: TRBJ1-6; length: 10; V: TRBV19; CDR3: ASGIESSPLH
size: few; J: TRBJ1-2; length: 12; V: TRBV6-1; CDR3: ASSARQGRNGYT
size: many; J: TRBJ2-3; length: 13; V: TRBV7-6; CDR3: ASSLLAGGPNTQY
size: many; J: TRBJ1-6; length: 18; V: TRBV5-4; CDR3: ASSFAHVMDRGQDNSPLH
size: many; J: TRBJ1-2; length: 12; V: TRBV7-8; CDR3: ASSLDQGRGGYT
size: many; J: TRBJ1-1; length: 11; V: TRBV19; CDR3: ASTPRRNTEAF
size: many; J: TRBJ2-1; length: 9; V: TRBV27; CDR3: ASSSSNEQF
size: .; J: TRBJ2-3; length: 17; V: TRBV10-3; CDR3: AISESGLAGALSTDTQY
size: many; J: TRBJ1-3; length: 12; V: TRBV11-2; CDR3: ASRPSDSGNTIY
size: many; J: TRBJ1-5; length: 14; V: TRBV20-1; CDR3: SARLGKRGSNQPQH
size: .; J: TRBJ1-2; length: 13; V: TRBV7-9; CDR3: ASSLTGSVHYGYT
size: many; J: TRBJ1-2; length: 15; V: TRBV10-3; CDR3: ASSESGQAPLGYGYT